These T cell receptor beta chains were read from a single sample in a study of Graves' ophthalmopathy and Graves' hyperthyroidism. From the multiplex PCR reads, TCRdb called clonotypes with MiXCR, one entry per CDR3 protein. The sample has 500,000 to 700,000 distinct CDR3 sequences, about 35% seen once. Sequencing input: peripheral blood or thyroid tissue (not recorded which). These receptors were collected from an adult man with Graves' hyperthyroidism. Each CDR3 is given with its conserved first and last residue. The order of the fields is clone size, D gene, J gene, V gene, CDR3 DNA, CDR3 protein. D genes are given only for firm matches. Size is stated for part of the rows, as once, few or many counts, or as a class when the clone is expanded.

>many|NA|TRBJ1-2|TRBV19
TGTGCCAGTAGTATGGTCAGACAAGGCGGCTACACCTTC
CASSMVRQGGYTF
>once|NA|TRBJ1-4|TRBV10-3
TGTGCCATCAGTGAGGGACAGAGCTACAATGAAAAACTGTTTTTT
CAISEGQSYNEKLFF
>few|TRBD1|TRBJ2-5|TRBV20-1
TGCAGTGCCCTTGGGACAGGGAGGGTCCAAGAGACCCAGTACTTC
CSALGTGRVQETQYF
>many|NA|TRBJ1-1|TRBV20-1
TGCAGTGCTAGAGAGGGGCCGAACACTGAAGCTTTCTTT
CSAREGPNTEAFF
>NA|TRBD1|TRBJ1-4|TRBV5-4
TGTGCCAGCAGCTTGAGTAGGGACAGAGGTGAAAAACTGTTTTTT
CASSLSRDRGEKLFF
>many|NA|TRBJ1-2|TRBV27
TGTGCCAGCAGTTTAAATGGCGACCCGTACTATGGCTACACCTTC
CASSLNGDPYYGYTF
>many|NA|TRBJ1-2|TRBV29-1
TGCAGCGTGCAAAGCTATGGCTACACCTTC
CSVQSYGYTF
>NA|TRBD1|TRBJ1-5|TRBV19
TGTGCCAGTAGTACCTCGACAGGGTGGAATCAGCCCCAGCATTTT
CASSTSTGWNQPQHF
>NA|NA|TRBJ1-1|TRBV7-9
TGTGCCAGCAGCTTACTCGGGAGGAGCAATCAGCCCCTGGCTTTCTTT
CASSLLGRSNQPLAFF
>NA|NA|TRBJ2-7|TRBV11-1
TGTGCCAGCAGCCCGGCGGAGGGGCTGGCTCGGACATCCTACGAGCAGTACTTC
CASSPAEGLARTSYEQYF
>NA|NA|TRBJ2-7|TRBV10-2
TGCGCCAGCAGTGAGTCGGGACCTACGGGCGAGCAGTACTTC
CASSESGPTGEQYF
>few|NA|TRBJ1-2|TRBV29-1
TGCAGCGTTGAAGATCGCCCCTATGGCTACACCTTC
CSVEDRPYGYTF
>NA|NA|TRBJ2-1|TRBV7-9
TGTGCCAGCAGCTTAGCGGACTATGGCTACAATGAGCAGTTCTTC
CASSLADYGYNEQFF
>many|NA|TRBJ1-1|TRBV20-1
TGCAGTGCTAGAGGGTGGAGGGTTACTGAAGCTTTCTTT
CSARGWRVTEAFF
>many|NA|TRBJ2-7|TRBV2
TGTGCCAGCAGTGAGAGGGTCTACGAGCAGTACTTC
CASSERVYEQYF
>NA|NA|TRBJ2-7|TRBV20-1
TGCAGTGCCAGCAGCGTAGAGGGAGCCTACGAGCAGTACTTC
CSASSVEGAYEQYF
>many|NA|TRBJ2-7|TRBV24-1
TGTGCCACCAGTGAAGGCAGGAACTCCTACGAGCAGTACTTC
CATSEGRNSYEQYF
>many|NA|TRBJ1-2|TRBV20-1
TGCAGTGCTAGCAATGACGGCTCCCACTATGGCTACACCTTC
CSASNDGSHYGYTF
>NA|NA|TRBJ1-1|TRBV24-1
TGTGCCACCCAAGCGGGAGGGCGATCGGAAGCTTTCTTT
CATQAGGRSEAFF
>NA|NA|TRBJ1-3|TRBV5-1
TGCGCCAGCAGAAACCCCAGGACCTCTGGAAACACCATATATTTT
CASRNPRTSGNTIYF
>NA|TRBD1|TRBJ2-7|TRBV10-3
TGTGCCATCAGTTCCGGGACAGGGGGATCCTACGAGCAGTACTTC
CAISSGTGGSYEQYF
>NA|TRBD1|TRBJ2-7|TRBV20-1
TGCAGTGCTTGGGCAGGGGGCACCTACGAGCAGTACTTC
CSAWAGGTYEQYF
>once|TRBD1|TRBJ1-2|TRBV7-9
TGTGCCAGCCGGACTAGCGGTGACAGGGGAAGGGGCTACACCTTC
CASRTSGDRGRGYTF
>many|NA|TRBJ1-1|TRBV10-3
TGTGCCATCAGTGGTACAGGGAACACTGAAGCTTTCTTT
CAISGTGNTEAFF
>few|NA|TRBJ2-1|TRBV7-2
TGTGCCAGCAGCTTAAATCTGGGGGCGGGGTTCTTC
CASSLNLGAGFF
>NA|NA|TRBJ2-5|TRBV7-9
TGTGCCAGCAGCTTAGTCGGGGCGTCCCAGTACTTC
CASSLVGASQYF
>NA|NA|TRBJ1-5|TRBV12-5
TGTGTCAGCAGCCGAGGGGGACAGCCCCAGCATTTT
CVSSRGGQPQHF
>many|TRBD2|TRBJ2-7|TRBV7-9
TGTGCCAGCAGCTTAGTTACGCGGGGGGACTACGAGCAGTACTTC
CASSLVTRGDYEQYF
>NA|TRBD2|TRBJ2-5|TRBV24-1
TGTGCCAGCAGCTGGGGGGACTACCTAGAGACCCAGTACTTC
CASSWGDYLETQYF
>many|TRBD1|TRBJ2-7|TRBV5-6
TGTGCCAGCAGCACGGACAGGGGACTCTACGAGCAGTACTTC
CASSTDRGLYEQYF
>few|NA|TRBJ1-1|TRBV4-2
TGTGCCAGCAGCTCATACAGGGCGAAGGGCACTGAAGCTTTCTTT
CASSSYRAKGTEAFF
>many|TRBD2|TRBJ2-2|TRBV5-4
TGTGCCAGCAGCGGCGGGACTAGCGGGGGGGCGAACACCGGGGAGCTGTTTTTT
CASSGGTSGGANTGELFF
>NA|TRBD1|TRBJ1-6|TRBV9
TGTGCCAGCAGTGCTAGAGGGACAGGACTTAGCTCCTATAATTCACCCCTCCACTTT
CASSARGTGLSSYNSPLHF
>few|NA|TRBJ1-1|TRBV14
TGTGCCAGCAGCCAGGAGCAGGGCTCCATGAACACTGAAGCTTTCTTT
CASSQEQGSMNTEAFF
>many|TRBD1|TRBJ1-4|TRBV2
TGTGCCAGCAGCCGGGACAGGGTTGGTGAAAAACTGTTTTTT
CASSRDRVGEKLFF
>few|NA|TRBJ1-2|TRBV13
TGTGCCAGCAGTTTTAACAGGGTAATCACTAACTATGGCTACACCTTC
CASSFNRVITNYGYTF
>many|TRBD1|TRBJ1-6|TRBV7-9
TGTGCCAGCAGCCTCCGACAGGGGACCTATAATTCACCCCTCCACTTT
CASSLRQGTYNSPLHF
>NA|NA|TRBJ2-3|TRBV7-8
TGTGCCCCCGGACCGCGGGCCTTTAGCACAGATACGCAGTATTTT
CAPGPRAFSTDTQYF
>many|NA|TRBJ1-2|TRBV29-1
TGCAGCGTTGAAGAGTGGAGGAATGGGGCTAATGGCTACACCTTC
CSVEEWRNGANGYTF
>NA|TRBD2|TRBJ2-5|TRBV6-6
TGTGCCAGCAGTCGGCGACCTCTAGCGGGAGGAGGCCAAGAGACCCAGTACTTC
CASSRRPLAGGGQETQYF
>many|TRBD1|TRBJ1-2|TRBV6-5
TGTGCCAGCAGTTACGGGGACAGGGTACATGGCTACACCTTC
CASSYGDRVHGYTF
>NA|NA|TRBJ2-5|TRBV3-1
TGTGCCAGCAGCCAACTATCACAGGGACAAGAGACCCAGTACTTC
CASSQLSQGQETQYF
>few|TRBD1|TRBJ2-1|TRBV7-9
TGTGCCAGCACCCCAACTGACAGGGGGCTGAATGAGCAGTTCTTC
CASTPTDRGLNEQFF
>NA|TRBD1|TRBJ1-2|TRBV29-1
TGCAGCGCCATTTACAGGGGCTATGGCTACACCTTC
CSAIYRGYGYTF
>few|NA|TRBJ2-3|TRBV7-8
TGTGCCAGCAGCTCAGATAGCCCAGATACGCAGTATTTT
CASSSDSPDTQYF
>NA|TRBD1|TRBJ2-7|TRBV27
TGTGCCAGCGCCCGATTGGGACAGGGGGTGGGGGAGCAGTACTTC
CASARLGQGVGEQYF
>NA|NA|TRBJ2-7|TRBV7-9
TGTGCCAGCTCACCACCGGGGGGCTACCAGCAGTACTTC
CASSPPGGYQQYF
>many|NA|TRBJ1-6|TRBV6-5
TGTGCCAGCAGTGAGCAGGGGTTGGATTCACCCCTCCACTTT
CASSEQGLDSPLHF
>few|TRBD1|TRBJ2-7|TRBV10-3
TGTGCCATCAGTGCGCTCCGGGACAGTGGTACCTACGAGCAGTACTTC
CAISALRDSGTYEQYF
>few|NA|TRBJ1-6|TRBV9
TGTGCCAGCAGCGTAGAACAGGGTGGGAATTCACCCCTCCACTTT
CASSVEQGGNSPLHF
>NA|TRBD2|TRBJ2-3|TRBV4-1
TGCGCCAGCAGCCAAGGGCAGCGGGGCGACACAGATACGCAGTATTTT
CASSQGQRGDTDTQYF
>NA|TRBD1|TRBJ2-1|TRBV10-3
TGTGCCAGCAGTAAGACAGGGAATGAGCAGTTCTTC
CASSKTGNEQFF
>NA|NA|TRBJ1-4|TRBV7-4
TGTGCCAGCAGCTTGTCCGTAGTGACTAATGAAAAACTGTTTTTT
CASSLSVVTNEKLFF
>many|NA|TRBJ1-1|TRBV7-8
TGTGCCAGCAGCCCACTCCCGAGACAGACCGGGTTTCCTGAAGCTTTCTTT
CASSPLPRQTGFPEAFF
>NA|TRBD2|TRBJ2-1|TRBV20-1
TGCAGTGCTAGAGAAGGGGCTAGCGGGGGGAATGAGCAGTTCTTC
CSAREGASGGNEQFF
>NA|NA|TRBJ2-5|TRBV7-8
TGTGCCAGCAGCTCCGGCAGGGTAGTTAACAATGAGCAGTACTTC
CASSSGRVVNNEQYF
>NA|NA|TRBJ2-5|TRBV7-2
TGTGCCAGCAGCTTAGTGGTAACGGTTGGGACCCAGTACTTC
CASSLVVTVGTQYF
>NA|NA|TRBJ2-7|TRBV14
TGTGCCAGCAGTCAGGGGATAAACGAGCAGTACTTC
CASSQGINEQYF
>NA|NA|TRBJ2-7|TRBV5-1
TGCGCCAGCAGCTTGGTGGCGGGGGCAAATTACGGGCAGTACTTC
CASSLVAGANYGQYF